The 15 T cell receptor beta chains given below trace back to one sample, sequenced in a study of tumor-infiltrating lymphocytes in oesophageal squamous cell carcinoma. MiXCR was run by TCRdb on the PCR reads, yielding one entry per CDR3 protein. The sample lists about 12,000 distinct CDR3 sequences; about 60% were seen once. The sequenced sample was esophageal tumor tissue. These receptors were obtained from a female donor with esophageal squamous cell carcinoma.

About this clonotype: The missing conserved phenylalanine or tryptophan at the end of this CDR3 makes a read error likely. The chain links TRBV19 to TRBJ1-2; D remains ambiguous. Between the trimmed V and J ends, which lost 3 bases and 0 bases, there was a span of 11 bases. This CDR3 has 15 amino acids. The germline gives CDR1 LNHDA, CDR2 SQIVND (reference sequence). CDR3 sequence (DNA): TGTGCCAGTAGTATGAGTAATCTAGCTAACTATGGCTACACCTTA. Translated: CASSMSNLANYGYTL.

This chain connects TRBV7-8 to TRBJ2-7; D is perhaps TRBD1 (7 bases). V lost 5 bases to trimming and J lost 0 bases, with 26 bases between them. The germline V gene has CDR1 SGHVS and CDR2 FQNEAQ. The CDR3 loop spans 19 amino acids. This CDR3 is CASSPYLSTGRPLSYEQYF. The DNA for the CDR3 is TGTGCCAGCAGCCCCTACCTCTCGACAGGGAGGCCCCTCTCCTACGAGCAGTACTTC.

This clonotype came up many times. No conserved phenylalanine or tryptophan is present at the end of the CDR3, so a read error is the likely explanation. It is unclear where the CDR3 begins or ends on the DNA, so no DNA is shown, and the CDR3 is as TCRdb lists it. The genes are TRBV7-9 and TRBJ2-1; the D call in the table, TRBD2, was not verified against the DNA. Germline V CDR1 and CDR2: SEHNR, FQNEAQ (reference sequence). The CDR3 region is 15 residues in length, termini included. This chain's CDR3 is CASSLGEWYGYTFGS.

The genes are TRBV6-1 and TRBJ2-4; no firm D call. The DNA matches TRBJ2-1 better at its end, which makes the J call doubtful. Per the germline V gene, CDR1 is MNHNS and CDR2 is SASEGT. The CDR3 is 17 amino acids. This CDR3 reads CASSHPGASHSYNEQFF. DNA for the CDR3: TGTGCCAGCAGTCACCCGGGTGCCTCACATTCCTACAATGAGCAGTTCTTC.

About this clonotype: Given the absence of the conserved phenylalanine or tryptophan at the CDR3 end, a read error is likely. The DNA is left out, because the CDR3 cannot be placed on it with certainty; the CDR3 is given as TCRdb lists it. The chain couples TRBV7-4 to TRBJ2-3; TRBD1 is the table's D call and was not checked against the DNA. CDR1 SGHVT and CDR2 SQSDAQ come from the germline V gene. The CDR3 length equals 19 residues, ends included. The CDR3 sequence is CASSFQGTGNSNSPLHFGQ.

The CDR3 spells CAISGGQGASYEQYF. Here the CDR3 DNA reads TGTGCCATCAGTGGGGGGCAGGGGGCCTCCTACGAGCAGTACTTC. V gene TRBV10-3 combines with J gene TRBJ2-6, with 8 bases fitting TRBD1. The end of the DNA fits TRBJ2-7 better, so the J call may be wrong. The CDR3 extends over 15 amino acids. In germline, CDR1 is ENHRY, CDR2 SYGVKD.

The chain uses TRBV7-9 and TRBJ2-5; 10 bases are shared with TRBD2. The J call is uncertain, as TRBJ2-7 better fits the DNA end. The CDR3 is made up of 16 amino acids. Germline CDR1 and CDR2: SEHNR and FQNEAQ (reference sequence). CDR3: CASSPGTSALPYEQYF. The CDR3 DNA reads TGTGCCAGCAGCCCAGGGACTAGCGCCTTACCCTACGAGCAGTACTTC.

This chain joins TRBV7-4 and TRBJ2-5, with D possibly being TRBD1 or TRBD2 (5 bases each). The ends were cut back, 3 bases at V and 4 bases at J, with 15 bases in the middle. Germline values: CDR1 SGHVT, CDR2 SQSDAQ. This CDR3 has 15 amino acids. For the CDR3, the DNA is TGTGCCAGCAGCTTCGGGATTCCGGGACGAGAGACCCAGTACTTC. This translates into CASSFGIPGRETQYF. Variable domain in full (rest from reference TRBV7-4 and TRBJ2-5): GAGVSQSPRYKVAKRGRDVALRCDSISGHVTLYWYRQTLGQGSEVLTYSQSDAQRDKSGRPSGRFSAERPERSVSTLKIQRTEQGDSAVYLCASSFGIPGRETQYFGPGTRLLVL.

This chain joins TRBV7-9 and TRBJ2-1, with 7 bases lining up with TRBD1. The better agreement between TRBJ2-7 and the DNA end casts doubt on the J call. The CDR3 totals 15 residues. CDR1 and CDR2 (germline): SEHNR, FQNEAQ (reference sequence). CDR3 sequence: CASSLNRGYGYEQYF. In DNA, the CDR3 is TGTGCCAGCAGCTTAAACAGGGGATATGGGTACGAGCAGTACTTC.

Ten or more counts support this clonotype. The chain links TRBV10-3 to TRBJ2-7, with D uncertain. The germline V and J ends were trimmed by 8 bases and 1 base, with 12 bases remaining between them. The V gene's germline CDR1 is ENHRY and CDR2 SYGVKD. The CDR3 runs 13 residues. DNA for the CDR3: TGTGCCATCCTGTCTCCAGATTCCTACGAGCAGTACTTC. It translates to CAILSPDSYEQYF.

The chain joins TRBV7-2 to TRBJ2-3; D ambiguous. The J call may be mistaken, given a closer DNA end match to TRBJ2-7. This CDR3 contains 14 residues. The germline CDR1 and CDR2 sequences are SGHTA and FQGNSA. The CDR3, as DNA: TGTGCCAGCAGCTTAGCACTGATCTCCTACGAGCAGTACTTC. The encoded protein is CASSLALISYEQYF.

The chain has TRBV7-4 and TRBJ2-1; tentative D call: TRBD1 (6 bases). Germline CDR1 reads SGHVT; CDR2 reads SQSDAQ. The CDR3 sequence is 17 residues long. Trimming stripped 4 bases from V and 5 bases from J, with 21 bases between. CDR3: CASSSPPGDGDNNEQFF. The CDR3 region has the DNA TGTGCCAGCAGCTCACCTCCAGGGGATGGGGATAACAATGAGCAGTTCTTC.

This clonotype has a single count. V and J are TRBV7-8 and TRBJ1-1; 8 positions agree with TRBD1. This CDR3 spans 14 amino acids. Germline CDR1 SGHVS, CDR2 FQNEAQ. J was trimmed by 0 bases and V by 5 bases; bases with no gene match: 2. Here the CDR3 DNA reads TGTGCCAGCAGCACGGGACAGGTGAACACTGAAGCTTTCTTT. Protein product: CASSTGQVNTEAFF.

This clonotype occurred many times. The chain uses TRBV11-3 and TRBJ2-1; the D call may be TRBD1 or TRBD2 (5 bases each). The germline V and J ends were trimmed by 5 bases and 10 bases, with 24 bases remaining between them. The CDR3 has 16 residues. Germline CDR1 reads SGHNT; CDR2 reads YENEEA. CDR3 loop: CASSPGRKSSSYEQFF. For the CDR3, the DNA is TGTGCCAGCAGCCCGGGGCGCAAATCTTCCTCCTACGAGCAGTTCTTC.

The chain joins TRBV7-9 to TRBJ2-4; a possible D gene is TRBD2 (6 bases). V shed 2 bases and J shed 1 base, with 15 bases lying between them. CDR1 is SEHNR and CDR2 is FQNEAQ in the germline V gene (reference sequence). This CDR3 spans 17 amino acids. Written as DNA, the CDR3 is TGTGCCAGCAGCTTAATCGGGGGTGGGTTTGCCAAAAACATTCAGTACTTC. It encodes CASSLIGGGFAKNIQYF.